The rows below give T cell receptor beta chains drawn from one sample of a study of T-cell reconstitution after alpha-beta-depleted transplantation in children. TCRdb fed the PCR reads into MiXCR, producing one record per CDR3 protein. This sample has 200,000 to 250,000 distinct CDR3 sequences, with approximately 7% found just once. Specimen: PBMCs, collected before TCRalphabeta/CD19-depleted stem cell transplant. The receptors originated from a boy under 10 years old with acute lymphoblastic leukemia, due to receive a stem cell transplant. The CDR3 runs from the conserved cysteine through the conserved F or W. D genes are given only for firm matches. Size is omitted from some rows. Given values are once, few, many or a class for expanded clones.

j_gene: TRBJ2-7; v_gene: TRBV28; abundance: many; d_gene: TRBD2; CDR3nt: TGTGCCAGCAGTTTAGGCGGCTACGGGAGGGCCCACGAGCAGTACTTC; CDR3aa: CASSLGGYGRAHEQYF
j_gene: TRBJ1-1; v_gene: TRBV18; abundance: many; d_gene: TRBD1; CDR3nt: TGTGCCAGCTCACCACCGGAGACAGGGAGGAACACTGAAGCTTTCTTT; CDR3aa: CASSPPETGRNTEAFF
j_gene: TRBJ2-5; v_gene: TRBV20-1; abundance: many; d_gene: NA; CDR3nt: TGCAGTGCTAGAGTGGGTCGGGAGCCGTCTGGGGAGACCCAGTACTTC; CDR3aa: CSARVGREPSGETQYF
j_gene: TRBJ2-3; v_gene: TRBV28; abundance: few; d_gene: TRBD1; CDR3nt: TGTGCCAGCAGTTTCCGAGGACAGGGAAGAACAGATACGCAGTATTTT; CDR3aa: CASSFRGQGRTDTQYF
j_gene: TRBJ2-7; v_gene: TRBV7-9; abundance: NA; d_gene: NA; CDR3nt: TGTGCCAGCAGCCCCAGTGGGGAATTAATCTACGAGCAGTACTTC; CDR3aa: CASSPSGELIYEQYF
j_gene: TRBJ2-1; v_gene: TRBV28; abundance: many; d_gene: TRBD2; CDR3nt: TGTGCCAGCACCCCGCGGGCGGGAGAGCGCTACAATGAGCAGTTCTTC; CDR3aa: CASTPRAGERYNEQFF
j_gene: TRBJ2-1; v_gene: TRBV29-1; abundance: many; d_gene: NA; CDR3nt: TGCAGCGTATCAAGGCTAGGATCTGGGGGTGAGCAGTTCTTC; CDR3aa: CSVSRLGSGGEQFF
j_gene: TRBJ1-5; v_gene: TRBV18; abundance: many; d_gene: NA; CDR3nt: TGTGCCAGCTCCGCGGGGGGAAACACGGGTCAGCCCCAGCATTTT; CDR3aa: CASSAGGNTGQPQHF
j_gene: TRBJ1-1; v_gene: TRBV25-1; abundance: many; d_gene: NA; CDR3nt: TGTGCCAGCAGTGAACAACTGGGGTCAGACACTGAAGCTTTCTTT; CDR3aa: CASSEQLGSDTEAFF
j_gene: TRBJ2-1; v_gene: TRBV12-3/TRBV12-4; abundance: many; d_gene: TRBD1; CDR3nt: TGTGCCAGCATGGGACAGGGGGCTCATGAGCAGTTCTTC; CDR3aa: CASMGQGAHEQFF
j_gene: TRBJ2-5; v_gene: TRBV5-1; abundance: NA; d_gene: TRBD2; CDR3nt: TGCGCCAGCAGCTTGGAACTAGCGGGAGCAAGGGAGACCCAGTACTTC; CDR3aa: CASSLELAGARETQYF
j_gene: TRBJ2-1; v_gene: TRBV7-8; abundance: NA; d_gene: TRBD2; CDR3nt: TGTGCCAGCAGCTTAGGGGGATACGCGGGAGTCTATGAGCAGTTCTTC; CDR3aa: CASSLGGYAGVYEQFF
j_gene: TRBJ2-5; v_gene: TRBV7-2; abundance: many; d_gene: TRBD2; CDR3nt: TGTGCCAGCAGCAACCGGAGGCTTTTAGCTAGCGGGACGCAAGAGACCCAGTACTTC; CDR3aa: CASSNRRLLASGTQETQYF
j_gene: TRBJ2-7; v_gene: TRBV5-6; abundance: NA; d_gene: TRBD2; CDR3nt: TGTGCCAGCAGCCCAATTAGCGGGGTTTACGAGCAGTACTTC; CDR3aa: CASSPISGVYEQYF
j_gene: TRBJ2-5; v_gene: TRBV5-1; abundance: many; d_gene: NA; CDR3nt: TGCGCCAGCAGCTTTGGCAGGGCACTCCAAGAGACCCAGTACTTC; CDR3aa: CASSFGRALQETQYF
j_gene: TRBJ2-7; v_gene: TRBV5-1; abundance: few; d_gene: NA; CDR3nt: TGCGCCAGCAGCTTGGACAGTCTCTCCTACGAGCAGTACTTC; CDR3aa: CASSLDSLSYEQYF
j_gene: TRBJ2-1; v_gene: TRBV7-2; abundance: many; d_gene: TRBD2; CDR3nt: TGTGCCAGCAGCTTTACTAGCGGGAGTATTAATGAGCAGTTCTTC; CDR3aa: CASSFTSGSINEQFF
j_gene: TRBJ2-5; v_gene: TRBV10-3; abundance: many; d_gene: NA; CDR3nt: TGTGCCATCAGTGACCGTGAGACCCAGTACTTC; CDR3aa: CAISDRETQYF
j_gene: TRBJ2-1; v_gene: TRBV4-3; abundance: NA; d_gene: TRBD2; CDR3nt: TGCGCCAGCAGCCAAGGAACCGGGACTAGCCGACTGAAGGAGCAGTTCTTC; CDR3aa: CASSQGTGTSRLKEQFF
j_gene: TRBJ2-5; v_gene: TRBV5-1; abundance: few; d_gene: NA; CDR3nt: TGCGCCAGCAGCGCCCGCGGACGGGGGGCCCAAGAGACCCAGTACTTC; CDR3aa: CASSARGRGAQETQYF
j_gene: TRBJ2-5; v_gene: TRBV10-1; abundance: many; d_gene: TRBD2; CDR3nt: TGCGCCAGCAGCGGACTAGCGGGGGAGACCCAGTACTTC; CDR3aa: CASSGLAGETQYF
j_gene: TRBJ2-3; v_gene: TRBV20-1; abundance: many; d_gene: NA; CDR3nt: TGCAGTGCTAGATATACGGCAGGGAAGGATACAGATACGCAGTATTTT; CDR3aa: CSARYTAGKDTDTQYF
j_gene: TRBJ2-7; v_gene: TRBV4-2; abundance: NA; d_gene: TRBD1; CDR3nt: TGTGCCAGGAGCCCTGACGGTCGGACAGGGGTTGACGAGCAGTACTTC; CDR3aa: CARSPDGRTGVDEQYF
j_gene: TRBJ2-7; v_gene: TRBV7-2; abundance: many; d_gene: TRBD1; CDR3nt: TGTGCCAGCAGCCGGAACAGGGGAACCTACGAGCAGTACTTC; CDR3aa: CASSRNRGTYEQYF
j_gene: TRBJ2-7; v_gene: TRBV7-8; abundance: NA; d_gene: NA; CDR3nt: TGTGCCAGCAGCTTAACTGGGTTTGTCAGCTCCTACGAGCAGTACTTC; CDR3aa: CASSLTGFVSSYEQYF
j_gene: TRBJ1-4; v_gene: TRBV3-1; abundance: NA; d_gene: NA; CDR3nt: TGTGCCAGCAGCCAGGGGGGGATTTATGAAAAACTGTTTTTT; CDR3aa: CASSQGGIYEKLFF
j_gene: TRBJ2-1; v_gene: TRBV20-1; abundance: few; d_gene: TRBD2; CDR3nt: TGCAGTGCTCTTGGGACTAGCCGTAACAATGAGCAGTTCTTC; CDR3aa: CSALGTSRNNEQFF
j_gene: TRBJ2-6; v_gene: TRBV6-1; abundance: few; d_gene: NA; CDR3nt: TGTGCCACCAACCCGGCGGCGGAGGGGGCCAACGTCCTGACTTTC; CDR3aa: CATNPAAEGANVLTF
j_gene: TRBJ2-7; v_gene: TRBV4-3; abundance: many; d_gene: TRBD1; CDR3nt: TGCGCCAGCAGCCAAGGTTCCGGGACAGGGCTAAACGAGCAGTACTTC; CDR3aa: CASSQGSGTGLNEQYF
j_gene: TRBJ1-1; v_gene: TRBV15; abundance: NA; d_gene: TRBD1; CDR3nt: TGTGCCACCAGCAGGGGGACAGGGGGCGCGGGGACTGAAGCTTTCTTT; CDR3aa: CATSRGTGGAGTEAFF
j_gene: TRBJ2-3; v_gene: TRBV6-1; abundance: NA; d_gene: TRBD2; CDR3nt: TGTGCCAGCAGACCCGGGACTAGCGCAGATACGCAGTATTTT; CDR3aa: CASRPGTSADTQYF
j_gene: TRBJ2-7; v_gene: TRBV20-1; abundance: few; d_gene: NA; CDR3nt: TGCAGTGCTAGTGGGCAGGCCCCCTCCTACGAGCAGTACTTC; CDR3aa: CSASGQAPSYEQYF
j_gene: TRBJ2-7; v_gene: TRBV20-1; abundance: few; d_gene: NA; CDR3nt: TGCAGTGCTACCCCGGACCTACCTCGGAGACCCCCCTACGAGCAGTACTTC; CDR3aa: CSATPDLPRRPPYEQYF
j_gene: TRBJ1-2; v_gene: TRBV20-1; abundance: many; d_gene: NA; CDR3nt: TGCAGTGCTAGAGTGGAATCAGTATCCTATGGCTACACCTTC; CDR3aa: CSARVESVSYGYTF
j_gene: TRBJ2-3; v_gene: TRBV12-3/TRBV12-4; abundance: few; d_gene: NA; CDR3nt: TGTGCCAGCACCAACCGAGGGCCAACAGATACGCAGTATTTT; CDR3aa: CASTNRGPTDTQYF
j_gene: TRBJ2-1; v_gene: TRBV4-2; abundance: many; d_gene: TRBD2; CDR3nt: TGTGCCAGCAGCCGTGCGGGAGGCAATGAGCAGTTCTTC; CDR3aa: CASSRAGGNEQFF
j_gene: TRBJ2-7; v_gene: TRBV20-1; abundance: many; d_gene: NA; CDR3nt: TGCAGTGCTACAGGACATTACTCCTACGAGCAGTACTTC; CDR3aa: CSATGHYSYEQYF
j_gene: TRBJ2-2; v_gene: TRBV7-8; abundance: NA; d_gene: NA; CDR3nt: TGTGCCAGCAGCTTAGCGGGGTTCACCGGGGAGCTGTTTTTT; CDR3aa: CASSLAGFTGELFF
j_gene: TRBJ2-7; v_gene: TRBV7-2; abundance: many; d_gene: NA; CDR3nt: TGTGCCAGCAGCTTACAGGGGGGTGAGCAGTACTTC; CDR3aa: CASSLQGGEQYF
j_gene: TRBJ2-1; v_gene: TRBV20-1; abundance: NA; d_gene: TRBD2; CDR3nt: TGCAGTGCTAGAGATCACAGACTAGCGGTAAACGAGCAGTTCTTC; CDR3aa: CSARDHRLAVNEQFF
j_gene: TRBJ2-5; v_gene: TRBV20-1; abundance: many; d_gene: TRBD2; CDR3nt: TGCAGTGCTAGAGATCAGTGGACTAGCGTAGAGACCCAGTACTTC; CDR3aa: CSARDQWTSVETQYF
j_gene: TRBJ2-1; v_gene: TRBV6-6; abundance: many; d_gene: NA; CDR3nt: TGTGCCAGCAGTTACGAGGAATATGAGCAGTTCTTC; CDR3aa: CASSYEEYEQFF
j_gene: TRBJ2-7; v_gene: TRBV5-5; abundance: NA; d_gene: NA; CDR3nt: TGTGCCAGCAGCTTGGTTGGGACTCCGAGCCACGAGCAGTACTTC; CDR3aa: CASSLVGTPSHEQYF
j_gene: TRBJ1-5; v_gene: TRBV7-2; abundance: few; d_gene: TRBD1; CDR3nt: TGTGCCAGCAGCTTAGGGCCCCCGGGACAGCGCCATAGCAATCAGCCCCAGCATTTT; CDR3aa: CASSLGPPGQRHSNQPQHF
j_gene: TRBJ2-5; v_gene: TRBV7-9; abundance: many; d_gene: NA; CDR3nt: TGTGCCAGCGGGCTAGTCGACCGGGGGACCCAGTACTTC; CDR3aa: CASGLVDRGTQYF
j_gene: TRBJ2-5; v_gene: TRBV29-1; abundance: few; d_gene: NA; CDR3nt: TGCAGCGTTGAAGCGCGGGACAGCGTCGTATTC; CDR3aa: CSVEARDSVVF
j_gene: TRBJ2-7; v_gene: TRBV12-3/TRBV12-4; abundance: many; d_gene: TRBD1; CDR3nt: TGTGCCAGCAGTCTCCGACAGGGCCCCTACGAGCAGTACTTC; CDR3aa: CASSLRQGPYEQYF
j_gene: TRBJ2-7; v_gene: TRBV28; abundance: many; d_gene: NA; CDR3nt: TGTGCCAGCAGTCAACAGGGATCCGGTACCTCCGAGCAGTACTTC; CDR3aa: CASSQQGSGTSEQYF
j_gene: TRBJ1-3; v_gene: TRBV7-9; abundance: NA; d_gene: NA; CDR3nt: TGTGCCAGCAGCTTAGTAATTACCGGGACAATGATACACACCATATATTTT; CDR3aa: CASSLVITGTMIHTIYF
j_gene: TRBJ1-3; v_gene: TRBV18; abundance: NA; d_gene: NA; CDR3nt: TGTGCCAGCTCACACCCCGGACAACAGGGAGCTGGAAACACCATATATTTT; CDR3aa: CASSHPGQQGAGNTIYF
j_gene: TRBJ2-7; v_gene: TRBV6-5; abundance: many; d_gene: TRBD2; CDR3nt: TGTGCCAGCAGTTTGGGGACTAGCGGGGGTCCCGCCTACGAGCAGTACTTC; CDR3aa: CASSLGTSGGPAYEQYF
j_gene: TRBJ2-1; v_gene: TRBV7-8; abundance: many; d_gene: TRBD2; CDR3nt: TGTGCCAGCAGCTTAAGCCCGAGCGGGAGGGCCAGGAATGAGCAGTTCTTC; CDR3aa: CASSLSPSGRARNEQFF
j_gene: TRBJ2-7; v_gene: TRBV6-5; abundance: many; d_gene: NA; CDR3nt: TGTGCCAGCAGTTACGGGGCACCCTCCTACGAGCAGTACTTC; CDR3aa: CASSYGAPSYEQYF
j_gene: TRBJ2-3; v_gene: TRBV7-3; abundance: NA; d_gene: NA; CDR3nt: TGTGCCAGCGGCTTAGAACCAAGAGATACGCAGTATTTT; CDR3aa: CASGLEPRDTQYF